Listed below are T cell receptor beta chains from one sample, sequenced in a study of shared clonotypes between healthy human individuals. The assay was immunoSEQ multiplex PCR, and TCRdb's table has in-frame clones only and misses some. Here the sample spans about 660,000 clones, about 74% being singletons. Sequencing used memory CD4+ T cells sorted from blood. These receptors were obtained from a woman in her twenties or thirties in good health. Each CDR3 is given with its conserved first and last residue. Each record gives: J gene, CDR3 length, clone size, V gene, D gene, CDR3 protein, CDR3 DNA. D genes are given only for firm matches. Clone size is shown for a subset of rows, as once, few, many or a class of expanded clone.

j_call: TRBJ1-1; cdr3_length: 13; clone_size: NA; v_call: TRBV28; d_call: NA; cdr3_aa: CASTNHPNTEAFF; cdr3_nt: TGTGCCAGCACCAACCACCCGAACACTGAAGCTTTCTTT
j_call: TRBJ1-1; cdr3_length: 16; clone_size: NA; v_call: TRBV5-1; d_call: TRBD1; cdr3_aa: CASRSGTGAGNTEAFF; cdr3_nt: TGCGCCAGCAGATCCGGGACAGGGGCGGGAAACACTGAAGCTTTCTTT
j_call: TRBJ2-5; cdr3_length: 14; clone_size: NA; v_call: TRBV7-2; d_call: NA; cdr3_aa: CASSLDARGETQYF; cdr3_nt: TGTGCCAGCAGCTTAGATGCGCGGGGAGAGACCCAGTACTTC
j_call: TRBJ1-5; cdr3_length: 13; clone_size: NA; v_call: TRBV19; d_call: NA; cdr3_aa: CASSVTDDQPQHF; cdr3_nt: TGTGCCAGTAGTGTGACGGATGATCAGCCCCAGCATTTT
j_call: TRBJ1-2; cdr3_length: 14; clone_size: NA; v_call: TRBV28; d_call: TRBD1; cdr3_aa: CASRRTGINYGYTF; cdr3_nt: TGTGCCAGCCGACGGACAGGGATAAACTATGGCTACACCTTC
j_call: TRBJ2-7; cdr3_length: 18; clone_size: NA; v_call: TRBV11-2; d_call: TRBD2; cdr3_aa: CASSLVPPSGRLVYEQYF; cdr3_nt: TGTGCCAGCAGCTTAGTCCCCCCTAGCGGGAGATTGGTTTACGAGCAGTACTTC
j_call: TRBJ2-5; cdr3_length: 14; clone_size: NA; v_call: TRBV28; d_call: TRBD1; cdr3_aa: CASSLGQTQETQYF; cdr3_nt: TGTGCCAGCAGTTTGGGACAGACCCAAGAGACCCAGTACTTC
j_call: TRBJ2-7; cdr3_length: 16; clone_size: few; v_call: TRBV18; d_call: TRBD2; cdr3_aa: CASSPVMGQRDWEQYF; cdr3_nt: TGTGCCAGCTCACCCGTGATGGGCCAGCGGGATTGGGAGCAGTACTTC
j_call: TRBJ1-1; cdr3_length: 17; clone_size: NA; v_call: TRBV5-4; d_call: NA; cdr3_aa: CASSFRHGGNMNTEAFF; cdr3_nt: TGTGCCAGCAGCTTTAGACACGGTGGGAATATGAACACTGAAGCTTTCTTT
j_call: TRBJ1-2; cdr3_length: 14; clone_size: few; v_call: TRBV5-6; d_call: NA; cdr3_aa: CASSLRQAPYGYTF; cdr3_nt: TGTGCCAGCAGCTTGCGGCAGGCCCCCTATGGCTACACCTTC
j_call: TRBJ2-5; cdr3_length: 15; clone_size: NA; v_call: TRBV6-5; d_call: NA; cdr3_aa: CASSYSGHFQETQYF; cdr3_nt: TGTGCCAGCAGTTACTCGGGACATTTCCAAGAGACCCAGTACTTC
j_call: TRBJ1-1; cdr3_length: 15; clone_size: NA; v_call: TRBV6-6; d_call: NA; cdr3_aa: CASSYSRDGNTEAFF; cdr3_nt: TGTGCCAGCAGTTACTCCCGCGACGGGAACACTGAAGCTTTCTTT
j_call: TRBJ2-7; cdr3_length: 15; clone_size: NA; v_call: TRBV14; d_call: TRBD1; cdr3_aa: CASSQGGTGSAASYF; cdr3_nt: TGTGCCAGCAGCCAAGGTGGGACAGGGTCGGCTGCTTCGTACTTC
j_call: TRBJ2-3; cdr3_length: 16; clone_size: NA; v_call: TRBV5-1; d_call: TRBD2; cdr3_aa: CASSLASGETTDTQYF; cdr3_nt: TGCGCCAGCAGCTTAGCAAGCGGGGAAACCACAGATACGCAGTATTTT
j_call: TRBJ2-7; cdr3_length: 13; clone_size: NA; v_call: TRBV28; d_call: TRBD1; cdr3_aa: CASRRGQAYEQYF; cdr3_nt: TGTGCCAGCAGACGGGGACAGGCCTACGAGCAGTACTTC
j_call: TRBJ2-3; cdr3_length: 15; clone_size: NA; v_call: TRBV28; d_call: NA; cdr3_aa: CASSSRTGATDTQYF; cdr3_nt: TGTGCCAGCAGTTCCCGGACGGGGGCCACAGATACGCAGTATTTT
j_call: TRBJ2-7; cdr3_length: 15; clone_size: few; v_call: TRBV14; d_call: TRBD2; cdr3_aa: CASSQDASGRPEQYF; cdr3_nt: TGTGCCAGCAGCCAAGATGCTAGCGGGAGGCCGGAACAGTACTTC
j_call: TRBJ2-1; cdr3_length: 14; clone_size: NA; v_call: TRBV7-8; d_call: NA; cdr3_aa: CASSSGLAYNEQFF; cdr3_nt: TGTGCCAGCAGCTCGGGACTGGCCTACAATGAGCAGTTCTTC
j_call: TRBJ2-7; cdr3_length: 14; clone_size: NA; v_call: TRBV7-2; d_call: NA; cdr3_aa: CASSLGLTTYEQYF; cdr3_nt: TGTGCCAGCAGCTTAGGGCTAACGACCTACGAGCAGTACTTC
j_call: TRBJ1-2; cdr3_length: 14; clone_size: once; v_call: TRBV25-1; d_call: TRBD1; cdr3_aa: CASSDTGGVYGYTF; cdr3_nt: TGTGCCAGCAGTGACACAGGGGGCGTCTATGGCTACACCTTC
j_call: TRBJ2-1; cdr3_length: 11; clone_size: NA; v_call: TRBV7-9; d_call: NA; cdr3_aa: CASRNNNEQFF; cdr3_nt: TGTGCCAGCAGGAACAACAATGAGCAGTTCTTC
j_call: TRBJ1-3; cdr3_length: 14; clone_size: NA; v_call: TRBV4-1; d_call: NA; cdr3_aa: CASSQAGSGNTIYF; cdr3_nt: TGCGCCAGCAGCCAAGCCGGTAGTGGAAACACCATATATTTT
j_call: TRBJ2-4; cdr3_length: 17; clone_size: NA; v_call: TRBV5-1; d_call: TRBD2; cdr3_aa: CASSSFATSGTGNIQYF; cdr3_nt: TGCGCCAGCAGCTCCTTTGCTACTAGCGGGACTGGGAACATTCAGTACTTC
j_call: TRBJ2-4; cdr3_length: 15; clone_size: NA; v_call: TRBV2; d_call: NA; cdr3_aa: CASSEGRTHGNIQYF; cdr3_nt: TGTGCCAGCAGTGAAGGACGTACCCACGGAAACATTCAGTACTTC
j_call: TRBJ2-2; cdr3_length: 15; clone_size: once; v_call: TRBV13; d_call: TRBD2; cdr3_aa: CASSPGTSGVGELFF; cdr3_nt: TGTGCCAGCAGCCCCGGGACTAGCGGAGTCGGGGAGCTGTTTTTT
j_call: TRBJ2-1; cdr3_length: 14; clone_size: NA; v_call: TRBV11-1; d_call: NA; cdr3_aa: CASSLNRRMAEQFF; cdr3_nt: TGTGCCAGCAGCTTAAATCGCAGGATGGCTGAGCAGTTCTTC
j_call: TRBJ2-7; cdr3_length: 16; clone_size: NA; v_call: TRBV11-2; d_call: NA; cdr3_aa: CASSLERKPNSYEQYF; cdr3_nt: TGTGCCAGCAGCTTAGAACGAAAACCTAACTCCTACGAGCAGTACTTC
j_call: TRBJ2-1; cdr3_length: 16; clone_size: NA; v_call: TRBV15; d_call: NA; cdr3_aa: CATSRDRPVRYNEQFF; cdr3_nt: TGTGCCACCAGCAGAGATCGGCCGGTGCGCTACAATGAGCAGTTCTTC
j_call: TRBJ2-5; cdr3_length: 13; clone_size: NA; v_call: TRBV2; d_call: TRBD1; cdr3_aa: CASLGQGWETQYF; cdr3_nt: TGTGCCAGCCTAGGACAGGGCTGGGAGACCCAGTACTTC
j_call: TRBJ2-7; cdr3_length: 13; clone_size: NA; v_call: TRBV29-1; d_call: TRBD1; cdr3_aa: CSVGKTGGYEQYF; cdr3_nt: TGCAGCGTCGGAAAGACAGGGGGCTACGAGCAGTACTTC
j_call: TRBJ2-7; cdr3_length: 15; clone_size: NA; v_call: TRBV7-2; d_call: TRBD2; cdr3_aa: CASSPGTSGSYEQYF; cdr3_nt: TGTGCCAGCAGCCCGGGGACTAGCGGGAGCTACGAGCAGTACTTC
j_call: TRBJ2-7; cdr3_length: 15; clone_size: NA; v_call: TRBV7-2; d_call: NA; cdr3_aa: CASSHGGHLTYEQYF; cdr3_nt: TGTGCCAGCAGCCATGGGGGACACCTGACCTACGAGCAGTACTTC
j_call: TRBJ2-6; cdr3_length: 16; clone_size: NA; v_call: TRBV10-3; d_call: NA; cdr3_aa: CAISEDRDSGANVLTF; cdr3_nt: TGTGCCATCAGTGAAGACAGAGACTCTGGGGCCAACGTCCTGACTTTC
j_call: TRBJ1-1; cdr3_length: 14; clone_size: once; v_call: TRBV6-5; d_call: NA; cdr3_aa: CASSYSRQYTEAFF; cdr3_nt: TGTGCCAGCAGTTACTCGAGGCAGTACACTGAAGCTTTCTTT
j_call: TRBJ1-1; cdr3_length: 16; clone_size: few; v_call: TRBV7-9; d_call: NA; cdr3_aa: CASSPTGGRMNTEAFF; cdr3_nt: TGTGCCAGCAGCCCGACCGGGGGACGGATGAACACTGAAGCTTTCTTT
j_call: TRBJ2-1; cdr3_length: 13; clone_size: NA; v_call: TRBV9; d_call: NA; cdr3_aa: CASSSQPYNEQFF; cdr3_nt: TGTGCCAGCAGCTCCCAACCCTACAATGAGCAGTTCTTC